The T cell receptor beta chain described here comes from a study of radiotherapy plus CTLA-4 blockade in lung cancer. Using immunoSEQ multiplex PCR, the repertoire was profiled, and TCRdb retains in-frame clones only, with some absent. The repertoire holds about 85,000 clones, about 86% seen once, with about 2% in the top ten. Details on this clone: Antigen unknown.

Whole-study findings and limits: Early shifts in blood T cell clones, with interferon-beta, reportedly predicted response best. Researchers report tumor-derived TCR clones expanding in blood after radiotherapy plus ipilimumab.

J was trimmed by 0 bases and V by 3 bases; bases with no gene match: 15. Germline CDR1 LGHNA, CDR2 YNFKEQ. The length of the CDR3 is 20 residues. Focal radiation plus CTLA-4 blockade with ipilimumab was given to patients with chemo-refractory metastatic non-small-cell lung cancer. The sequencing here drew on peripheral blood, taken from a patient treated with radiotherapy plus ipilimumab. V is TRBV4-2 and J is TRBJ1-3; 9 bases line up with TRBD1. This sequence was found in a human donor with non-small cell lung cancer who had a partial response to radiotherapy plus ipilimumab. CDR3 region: CASSQWGGTGSVDSGNTIYF. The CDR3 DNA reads TGTGCCAGCAGCCAGTGGGGGGGGACAGGGTCTGTAGACTCTGGAAACACCATATATTTT.